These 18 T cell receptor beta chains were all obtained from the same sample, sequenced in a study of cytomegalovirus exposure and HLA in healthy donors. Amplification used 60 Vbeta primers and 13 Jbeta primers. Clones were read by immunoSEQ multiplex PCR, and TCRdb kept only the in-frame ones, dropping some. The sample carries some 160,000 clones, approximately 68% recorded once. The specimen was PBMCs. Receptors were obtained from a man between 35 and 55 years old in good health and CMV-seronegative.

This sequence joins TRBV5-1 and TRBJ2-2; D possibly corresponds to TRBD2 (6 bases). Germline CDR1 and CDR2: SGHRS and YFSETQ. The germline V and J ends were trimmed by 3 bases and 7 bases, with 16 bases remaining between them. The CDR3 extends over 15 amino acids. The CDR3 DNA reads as TGCGCCAGCAGCTCTCAGGGAGGAATAGGCGGGGAGCTGTTTTTT. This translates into CASSSQGGIGGELFF.

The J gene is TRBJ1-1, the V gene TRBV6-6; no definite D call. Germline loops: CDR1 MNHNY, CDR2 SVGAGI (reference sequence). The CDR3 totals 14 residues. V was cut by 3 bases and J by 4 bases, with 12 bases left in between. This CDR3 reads CASSYEGWGTEAFF. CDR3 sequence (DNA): TGTGCCAGCAGTTATGAGGGATGGGGCACTGAAGCTTTCTTT.

The CDR3 is CASRPDRGILYEQYF. CDR3 sequence (DNA): TGTGCCAGCAGGCCGGACAGGGGGATCCTCTACGAGCAGTACTTC. This sequence joins TRBV5-4 and TRBJ2-7; 10 bases are shared with TRBD1. After removal of 5 bases from V and 3 bases from J, the junction contained 8 bases not matched to a gene. This CDR3 has 15 amino acids. Germline values: CDR1 SGHNT, CDR2 YYREEE (reference sequence).

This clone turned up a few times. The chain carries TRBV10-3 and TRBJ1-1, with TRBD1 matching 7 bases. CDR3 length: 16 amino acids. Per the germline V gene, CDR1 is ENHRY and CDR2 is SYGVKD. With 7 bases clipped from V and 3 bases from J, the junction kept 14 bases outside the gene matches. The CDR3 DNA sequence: TGTGCCATCAAGGGTAGGGCAGGGGGACGAGACACTGAAGCTTTCTTT. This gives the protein CAIKGRAGGRDTEAFF.

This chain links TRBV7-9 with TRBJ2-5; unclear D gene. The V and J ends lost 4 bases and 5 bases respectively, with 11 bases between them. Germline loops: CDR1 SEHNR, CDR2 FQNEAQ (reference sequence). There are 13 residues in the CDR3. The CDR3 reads CASSSEVSETQYF. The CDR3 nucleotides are TGTGCCAGCAGCTCCGAGGTTAGCGAGACCCAGTACTTC.

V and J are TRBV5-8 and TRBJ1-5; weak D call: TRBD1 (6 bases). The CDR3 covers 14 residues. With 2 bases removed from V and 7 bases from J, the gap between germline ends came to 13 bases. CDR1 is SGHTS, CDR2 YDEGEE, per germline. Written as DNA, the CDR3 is TGTGCCAGCAGCTTACAGGGAGGGGGGCAGCCCCAGCATTTT. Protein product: CASSLQGGGQPQHF.

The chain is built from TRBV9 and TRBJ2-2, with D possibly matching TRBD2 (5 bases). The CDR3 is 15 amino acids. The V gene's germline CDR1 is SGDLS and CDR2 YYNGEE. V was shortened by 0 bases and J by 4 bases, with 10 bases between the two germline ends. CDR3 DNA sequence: TGTGCCAGCAGCGTAGATGGGAGTGCCACCGGGGAGCTGTTTTTT. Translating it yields CASSVDGSATGELFF.

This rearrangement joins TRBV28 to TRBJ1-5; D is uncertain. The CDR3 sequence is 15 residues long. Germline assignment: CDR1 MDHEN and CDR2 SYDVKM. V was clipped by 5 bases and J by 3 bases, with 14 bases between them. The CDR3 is CASSILDLNNQPQHF. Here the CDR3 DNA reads TGTGCCAGCAGTATCCTCGACTTGAACAATCAGCCCCAGCATTTT.

The CDR3 DNA reads TGTGCCAGCAGCGTAGGGACAGGCACTGAAGCTTTCTTT. Its translation: CASSVGTGTEAFF. The V gene is TRBV9, the J gene TRBJ1-1; 7 bases match TRBD1. This CDR3 is built from 13 residues. V lost 0 bases to trimming and J lost 4 bases; unmatched junction nucleotides: 0. Germline CDR1 and CDR2: SGDLS and YYNGEE.

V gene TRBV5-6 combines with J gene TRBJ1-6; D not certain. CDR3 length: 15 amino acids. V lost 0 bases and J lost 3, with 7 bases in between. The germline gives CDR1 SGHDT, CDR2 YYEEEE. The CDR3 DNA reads TGTGCCAGCAGCTTGGTTGGCGGCTATAATTCACCCCTCCACTTT. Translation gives CASSLVGGYNSPLHF. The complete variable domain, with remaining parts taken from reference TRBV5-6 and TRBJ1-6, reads DAGVTQSPTHLIKTRGQQVTLRCSPKSGHDTVSWYQQALGQGPQFIFQYYEEEERQRGNFPDRFSGHQFPNYSSELNVNALLLGDSALYLCASSLVGGYNSPLHFGNGTRLTVT.

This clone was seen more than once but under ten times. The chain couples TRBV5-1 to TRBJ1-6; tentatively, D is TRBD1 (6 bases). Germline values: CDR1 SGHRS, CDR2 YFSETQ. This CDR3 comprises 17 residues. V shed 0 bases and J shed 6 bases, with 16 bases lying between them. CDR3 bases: TGCGCCAGCAGCTTGGGTAGCGGGGGGCGAACTAATTCACCCCTCCACTTT. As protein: CASSLGSGGRTNSPLHF.

CDR3 in amino acids: CSVEGGAGTEAFF. In DNA form, the CDR3 reads TGCAGCGTTGAGGGGGGGGCGGGCACTGAAGCTTTCTTT. This sequence joins TRBV29-1 and TRBJ1-1, with D perhaps TRBD1 (6 bases). The length of the CDR3 is 13 residues. Germline CDR1 is SQVTM and CDR2 is ANQGSEA. V was clipped by 3 bases and J by 4 bases, with 12 bases between them.

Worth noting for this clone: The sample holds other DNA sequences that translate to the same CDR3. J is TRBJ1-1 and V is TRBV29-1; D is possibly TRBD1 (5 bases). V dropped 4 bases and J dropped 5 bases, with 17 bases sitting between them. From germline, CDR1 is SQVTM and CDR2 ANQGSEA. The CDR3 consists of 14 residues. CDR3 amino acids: CSVGGRGVGTEAFF. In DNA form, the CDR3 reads TGCAGCGTTGGAGGTAGGGGCGTTGGGACTGAAGCTTTCTTT.

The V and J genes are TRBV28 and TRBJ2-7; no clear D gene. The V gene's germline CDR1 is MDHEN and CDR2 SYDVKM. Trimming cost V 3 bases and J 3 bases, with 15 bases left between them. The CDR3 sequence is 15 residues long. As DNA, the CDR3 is TGTGCCAGCAGTTTGTGGGCGAACAGCTACTACGAGCAGTACTTC. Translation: CASSLWANSYYEQYF.

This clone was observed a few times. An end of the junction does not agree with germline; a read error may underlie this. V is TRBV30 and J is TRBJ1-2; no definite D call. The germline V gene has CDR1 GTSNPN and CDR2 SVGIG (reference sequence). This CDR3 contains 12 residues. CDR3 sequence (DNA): TGTGCCTGGAGTGTACATCGGGATGGCTACCCCTTC. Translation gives CAWSVHRDGYPF. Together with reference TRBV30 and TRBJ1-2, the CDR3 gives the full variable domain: SQTIHQWPATLVQPVGSPLSLECTVEGTSNPNLYWYRQAAGRGLQLLFYSVGIGQISSEVPQNLSASRPQDRQFILSSKKLLLSDSGFYLCAWSVHRDGYPFGSGTRLTVV.

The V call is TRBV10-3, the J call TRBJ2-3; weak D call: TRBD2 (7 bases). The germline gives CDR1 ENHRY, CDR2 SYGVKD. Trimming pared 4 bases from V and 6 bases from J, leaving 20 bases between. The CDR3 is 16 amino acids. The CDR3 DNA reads TGTGCCATCAGTGGGGGATTGGGGGGGGGCGGCGATACGCAGTATTTT. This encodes CAISGGLGGGGDTQYF.

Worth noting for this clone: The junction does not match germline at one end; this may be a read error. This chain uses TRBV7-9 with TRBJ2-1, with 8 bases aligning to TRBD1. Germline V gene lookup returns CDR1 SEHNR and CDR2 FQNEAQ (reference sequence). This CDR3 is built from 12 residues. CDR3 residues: CASSVDRGRWVF. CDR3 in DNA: TGTGCCAGCAGCGTCGACAGGGGACGATGGGTCTTC.

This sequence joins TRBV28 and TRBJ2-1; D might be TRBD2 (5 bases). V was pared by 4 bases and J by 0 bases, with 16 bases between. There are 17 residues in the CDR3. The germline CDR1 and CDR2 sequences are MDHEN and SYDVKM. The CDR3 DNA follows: TGTGCCAGCAGTTCGCGGACTGCTAGAAGCTCCTACAATGAGCAGTTCTTC. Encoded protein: CASSSRTARSSYNEQFF.